Listed below are T cell receptor beta chains from one sample, sequenced in a study of blood T cell repertoires in COVID-19. Only in-frame clones appear in the TCRdb table, and some are missing; sequencing was by immunoSEQ multiplex PCR. The profile covers 130,000 or so clones, with 88% appearing a single time and 10% to 13% taken by the ten largest. The sample consisted of peripheral blood. These receptors were obtained from a man over 45 with acute or convalescent COVID-19. Both conserved end residues are part of each CDR3. Each record gives: CDR3 protein, CDR3 DNA, V gene, J gene, clone size, D gene. D genes are given only for firm matches. The size entry is marked missing in some rows and otherwise reads once, few, many or a size class.

CASINMPPSGTDNYEQYF	TGTGCCAGCATCAACATGCCGCCGTCCGGGACAGACAACTACGAGCAGTACTTC	TRBV28	TRBJ2-7	NA	TRBD1
CASSSGLADYNEQFF	TGCGCCAGCAGCTCCGGACTAGCGGACTACAATGAGCAGTTCTTC	TRBV5-1	TRBJ2-1	NA	TRBD2
CASSQEGLTIAFF	TGTGCCAGCAGCCAAGAGGGACTGACTATTGCTTTCTTT	TRBV2	TRBJ1-1	few	NA
CASSSDRASYEQYF	TGCGCCAGCAGCTCAGACAGGGCCAGCTACGAGCAGTACTTC	TRBV5-1	TRBJ2-7	NA	TRBD1
CASSQRRGRGNEKLFF	TGCGCCAGCAGTCAAAGGAGGGGGCGGGGTAATGAAAAACTGTTTTTT	TRBV23-1	TRBJ1-4	NA	TRBD1
CASSVEGQAGADTQYF	TGTGCCAGCAGCGTAGAGGGTCAAGCGGGCGCAGATACGCAGTATTTT	TRBV9	TRBJ2-3	NA	NA
CASSYSGHVEKNIQYF	TGTGCCAGCAGCTACTCGGGACATGTTGAGAAAAACATTCAGTACTTC	TRBV7-2	TRBJ2-4	NA	NA
CASREQGADGYTF	TGCGCCAGCAGGGAACAGGGGGCTGATGGCTACACCTTC	TRBV5-1	TRBJ1-2	NA	TRBD1
CASSLASGGSDTQYF	TGTGCCAGCAGCTTAGCTAGCGGGGGTTCAGATACGCAGTATTTT	TRBV7-2	TRBJ2-3	NA	TRBD2
CASSTGERSDTQYF	TGTGCCAGCAGTACGGGGGAGCGTTCAGATACGCAGTATTTT	TRBV5-4	TRBJ2-3	NA	NA
CASQTTGASYNEQFF	TGCGCCAGCCAAACGACAGGGGCCTCCTACAATGAGCAGTTCTTC	TRBV5-1	TRBJ2-1	NA	TRBD1
CASNTPAELYNEQFF	TGTGCCAGCAACACCCCAGCGGAACTTTACAATGAGCAGTTCTTC	TRBV28	TRBJ2-1	NA	NA
CASSRFPRDRGRNTQYF	TGTGCCAGCAGCAGATTCCCCCGGGACAGGGGGCGGAATACGCAGTATTTT	TRBV7-2	TRBJ2-3	NA	TRBD1
CSVGITFSTDTQYF	TGCAGCGTTGGCATCACTTTTAGCACAGATACGCAGTATTTT	TRBV29-1	TRBJ2-3	NA	NA
CASRAATENEKLFF	TGTGCCAGCAGGGCCGCGACAGAGAATGAAAAACTGTTTTTT	TRBV2	TRBJ1-4	NA	NA
CSSHGGNTEAFF	TGCAGCTCCCACGGGGGGAACACTGAAGCTTTCTTT	TRBV29-1	TRBJ1-1	NA	NA
CASSDHSIPGANVLTF	TGTGCCAGCAGTGACCATAGTATACCTGGGGCCAACGTCCTGACTTTC	TRBV6-1	TRBJ2-6	few	NA
CASSPTGTSDYEQYF	TGCGCCAGCAGCCCTACCGGGACTAGCGACTACGAGCAGTACTTC	TRBV5-1	TRBJ2-7	NA	TRBD2
CASSLWGGVGTEAFF	TGCGCCAGCAGCTTGTGGGGGGGCGTCGGCACTGAAGCTTTCTTT	TRBV5-1	TRBJ1-1	NA	NA
CASSFSGMGGYTF	TGTGCCAGCAGCTTTTCGGGGATGGGTGGCTACACCTTC	TRBV5-4	TRBJ1-2	NA	NA
CASREREGRALDNEQFF	TGTGCCAGCAGGGAGCGGGAGGGCAGAGCTTTAGACAATGAGCAGTTCTTC	TRBV7-2	TRBJ2-1	NA	TRBD2
CASRRGFSEKLFF	TGCGCCAGCAGGCGGGGATTTAGTGAAAAACTGTTTTTT	TRBV5-1	TRBJ1-4	NA	NA
CASSQVKGVWYGYTF	TGCGCCAGCAGCCAAGTTAAGGGGGTGTGGTATGGCTACACCTTC	TRBV4-1	TRBJ1-2	NA	NA
CASSLNLVRTQGAGELFF	TGCGCCAGCAGCTTGAATTTAGTGAGGACTCAAGGTGCCGGGGAGCTGTTTTTT	TRBV5-1	TRBJ2-2	once	NA
CASTEGAANTGELFF	TGTGCCAGTACAGAGGGGGCGGCGAACACCGGGGAGCTGTTTTTT	TRBV19	TRBJ2-2	once	TRBD1
CASSQAQRPEAFF	TGTGCCAGCAGCCAGGCTCAACGCCCTGAAGCTTTCTTT	TRBV5-6	TRBJ1-1	NA	NA
CASQTGGDTGELFF	TGTGCTAGCCAAACAGGGGGGGACACCGGGGAGCTGTTTTTT	TRBV12-5	TRBJ2-2	NA	NA
CASTRTLGEKLFF	TGCGCCAGCACAAGGACTTTAGGTGAAAAACTGTTTTTT	TRBV5-1	TRBJ1-4	NA	NA
CASVREGGTEAFF	TGTGCCAGCGTGAGGGAAGGCGGTACTGAAGCTTTCTTT	TRBV2	TRBJ1-1	NA	NA
CASSPDRGLREQYF	TGTGCCAGCAGCCCAGACAGGGGACTTAGGGAGCAGTACTTC	TRBV6-5	TRBJ2-7	NA	TRBD1
CASSILAGISYNEQFF	TGTGCCAGCAGTATACTAGCGGGAATCTCCTACAATGAGCAGTTCTTC	TRBV27	TRBJ2-1	NA	TRBD2
CASSRRQGNEKLFF	TGTGCCAGTAGCCGTAGACAGGGGAATGAAAAACTGTTTTTT	TRBV19	TRBJ1-4	NA	TRBD1
CSGGNTEAFF	TGCAGTGGAGGGAACACTGAAGCTTTCTTT	TRBV20-1	TRBJ1-1	NA	NA
CASSPGTGGGYTF	TGTGCCAGCAGCCCTGGGACAGGCGGGGGCTACACCTTC	TRBV3-1/TRBV3-2	TRBJ1-2	NA	TRBD1
CASSLSGAYNEQFF	TGCGCCAGCAGCTTAAGCGGGGCCTACAATGAGCAGTTCTTC	TRBV5-1	TRBJ2-1	NA	TRBD2
CASSPQGVGNTEAFF	TGTGCCAGCTCACCACAAGGGGTTGGAAACACTGAAGCTTTCTTT	TRBV18	TRBJ1-1	NA	NA
CASSLGGASRDTQYF	TGTGCCAGCAGCCTGGGGGGGGCCTCCCGCGATACGCAGTATTTT	TRBV7-2	TRBJ2-3	once	NA
CASSLADVGGATIYF	TGTGCCAGCAGCCTAGCCGACGTGGGAGGAGCCACCATATATTTT	TRBV2	TRBJ1-3	NA	NA
CASSPSGAKTEAFF	TGTGCCAGCAGCCCCTCAGGGGCCAAAACTGAAGCTTTCTTT	TRBV2	TRBJ1-1	once	NA
CASSSSGGRDEKLFF	TGTGCCAGCAGTTCCTCCGGGGGGCGAGATGAAAAACTGTTTTTT	TRBV28	TRBJ1-4	NA	NA